The present entry profiles one T cell receptor beta chain with its context. CD4+ cells underwent separation, giving CD45RA+ naive and CD45RA-negative memory subsets. Generated by immunoSEQ multiplex PCR, the TCRdb table keeps only in-frame clones and is missing some. The table lists some 680,000 clones, 73% of them singletons. This sample is drawn from a study of shared clonotypes between healthy human individuals. Germline-derived CDR1 and CDR2 are MNHNS and SASEGT. Trimming left V 4 bases short and J 3 bases short, with 13 bases between. The CDR3 covers 14 residues. The sequence was obtained from a woman aged 25-40 years in good health. Material: memory CD4+ T cells sorted from blood. Subset described: CD45RA-negative fraction. The chain carries TRBV6-1 and TRBJ2-7; perhaps TRBD1 as D (6 bases). The CDR3: CASSVGQNLYEQYF. For the CDR3, the DNA is TGTGCCAGCAGTGTGGGACAAAACCTCTACGAGCAGTACTTC.